Sequencing of this T cell receptor beta chain was carried out in a study of blood T cell repertoires in COVID-19. Study details: PBMCs, B-cell-depleted T cells, or T cells provided the cDNA or gDNA that made up the material.

V gave up 1 base and J gave up 9 bases; unmatched junction bases: 7. This CDR3 has 15 amino acids. CDR1 is SGHTA, CDR2 FQGNSA, per germline. Authors' methods: Amplification of reference gene primers was used by the study to estimate nucleated cell counts. Profiling relied on immunoSEQ multiplex PCR, and the TCRdb table lists in-frame clones only, not all of them. V and J calls and clone size come straight from that table; D and trimming were deduced from the DNA. The sample consists of some 270,000 clones, over 85% of them appearing once. The rearrangement links TRBV7-2 to TRBJ2-7; TRBD2 matches 12 bases. The origin of this receptor is a woman aged 60-75 years who had recovered from COVID-19. The specimen was PBMCs or T cells enriched from blood (not recorded which). In nucleotides, the CDR3 is TGTGCCAGCAGCTTAGATAGGACTAGCGGGATGCGGCAGTACTTC. Translating gives CASSLDRTSGMRQYF.